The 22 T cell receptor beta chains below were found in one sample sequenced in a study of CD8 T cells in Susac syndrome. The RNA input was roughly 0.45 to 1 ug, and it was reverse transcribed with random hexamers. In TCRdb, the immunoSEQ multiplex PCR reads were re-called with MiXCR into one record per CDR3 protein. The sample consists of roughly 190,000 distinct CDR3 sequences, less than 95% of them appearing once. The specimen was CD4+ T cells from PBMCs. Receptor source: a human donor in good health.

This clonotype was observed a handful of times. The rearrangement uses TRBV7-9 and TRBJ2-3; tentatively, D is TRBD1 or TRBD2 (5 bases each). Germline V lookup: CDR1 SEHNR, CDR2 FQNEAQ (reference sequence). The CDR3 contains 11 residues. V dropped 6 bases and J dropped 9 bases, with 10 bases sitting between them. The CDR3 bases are TGTGCCAGCAGACAGGAGGAAACGCAGTATTTT. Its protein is CASRQEETQYF.

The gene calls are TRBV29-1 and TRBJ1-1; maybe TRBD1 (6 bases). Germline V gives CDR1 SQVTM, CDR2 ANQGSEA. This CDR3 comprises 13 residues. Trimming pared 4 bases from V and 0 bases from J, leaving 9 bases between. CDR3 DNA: TGCAGCGTTGTGTCAGGGGTGAACACTGAAGCTTTCTTT. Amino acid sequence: CSVVSGVNTEAFF.

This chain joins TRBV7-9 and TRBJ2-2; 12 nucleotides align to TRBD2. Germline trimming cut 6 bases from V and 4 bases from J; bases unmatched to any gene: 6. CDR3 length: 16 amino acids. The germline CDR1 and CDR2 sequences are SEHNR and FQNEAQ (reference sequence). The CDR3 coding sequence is TGTGCCAGCAGACCCCCGGGACTAGCGGGCACCGGGGAGCTGTTTTTT. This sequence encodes CASRPPGLAGTGELFF. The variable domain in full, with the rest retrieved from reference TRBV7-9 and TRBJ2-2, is DTGVSQNPRHKITKRGQNVTFRCDPISEHNRLYWYRQTLGQGPEFLTYFQNEAQLEKSRLLSDRFSAERPKGSFSTLEIQRTEQGDSAMYLCASRPPGLAGTGELFFGEGSRLTVL.

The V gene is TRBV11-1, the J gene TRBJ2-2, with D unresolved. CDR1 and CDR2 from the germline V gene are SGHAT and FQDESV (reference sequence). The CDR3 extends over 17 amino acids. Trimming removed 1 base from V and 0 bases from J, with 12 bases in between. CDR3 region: CASSLGSWEPNTGELFF. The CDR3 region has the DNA TGTGCCAGCAGCTTAGGATCCTGGGAACCGAACACCGGGGAGCTGTTTTTT.

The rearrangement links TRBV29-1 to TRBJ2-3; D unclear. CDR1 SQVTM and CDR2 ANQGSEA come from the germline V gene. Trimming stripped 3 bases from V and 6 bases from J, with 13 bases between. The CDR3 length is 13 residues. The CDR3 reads CSVEYGYWDTQYF. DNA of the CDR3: TGCAGCGTTGAGTACGGGTATTGGGATACGCAGTATTTT.

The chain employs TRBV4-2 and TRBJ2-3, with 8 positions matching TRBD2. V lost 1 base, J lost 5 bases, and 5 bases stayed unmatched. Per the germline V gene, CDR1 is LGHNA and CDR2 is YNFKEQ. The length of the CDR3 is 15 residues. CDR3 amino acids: CASSQGASGLDTQYF. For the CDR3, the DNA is TGTGCCAGCAGCCAAGGGGCTAGCGGGCTAGATACGCAGTATTTT.

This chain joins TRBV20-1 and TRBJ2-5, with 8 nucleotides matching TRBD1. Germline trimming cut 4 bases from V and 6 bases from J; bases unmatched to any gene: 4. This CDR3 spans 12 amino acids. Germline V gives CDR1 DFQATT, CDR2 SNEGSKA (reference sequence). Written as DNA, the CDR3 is TGCAGTGCTATGGGACAGGTACAGACCCAGTACTTC. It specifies CSAMGQVQTQYF.

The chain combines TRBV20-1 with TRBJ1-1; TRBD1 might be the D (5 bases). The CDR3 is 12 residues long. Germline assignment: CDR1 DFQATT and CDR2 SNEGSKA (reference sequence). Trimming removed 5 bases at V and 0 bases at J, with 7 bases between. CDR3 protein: CSAGDLNTEAFF. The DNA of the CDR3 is TGCAGTGCTGGGGACTTGAACACTGAAGCTTTCTTT.

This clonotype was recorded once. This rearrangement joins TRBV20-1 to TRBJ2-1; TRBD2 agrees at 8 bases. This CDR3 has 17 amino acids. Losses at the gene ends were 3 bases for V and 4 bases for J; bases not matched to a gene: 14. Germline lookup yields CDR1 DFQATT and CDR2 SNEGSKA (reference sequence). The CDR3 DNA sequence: TGCAGTGCTAGTTCGCTAGCGGGTCGAGAAGGGTACAATGAGCAGTTCTTC. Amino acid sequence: CSASSLAGREGYNEQFF.

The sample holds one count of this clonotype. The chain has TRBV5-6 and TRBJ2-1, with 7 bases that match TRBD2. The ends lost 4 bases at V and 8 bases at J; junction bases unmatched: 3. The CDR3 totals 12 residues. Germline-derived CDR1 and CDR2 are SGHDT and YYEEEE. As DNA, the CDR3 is TGTGCCAGCAGCATTAGCGGGTATGAGCAGTTCTTC. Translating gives CASSISGYEQFF.

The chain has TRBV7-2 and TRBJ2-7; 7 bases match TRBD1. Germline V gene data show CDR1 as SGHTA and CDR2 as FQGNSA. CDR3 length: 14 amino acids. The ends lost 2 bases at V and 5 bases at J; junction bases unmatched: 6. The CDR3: CASSLSRTGHEQYF. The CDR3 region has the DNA TGTGCCAGCAGCTTATCAAGGACAGGCCACGAGCAGTACTTC.

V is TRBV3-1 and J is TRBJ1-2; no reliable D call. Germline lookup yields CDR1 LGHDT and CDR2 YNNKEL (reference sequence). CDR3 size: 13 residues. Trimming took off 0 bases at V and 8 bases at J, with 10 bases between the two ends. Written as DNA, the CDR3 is TGTGCCAGCAGCCAAGATAAGAGGGTCGGCTACACCTTC. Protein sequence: CASSQDKRVGYTF.

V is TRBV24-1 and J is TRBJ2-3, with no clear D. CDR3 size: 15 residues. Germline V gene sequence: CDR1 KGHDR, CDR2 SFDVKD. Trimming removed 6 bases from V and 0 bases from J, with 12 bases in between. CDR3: CATSFGQISTDTQYF. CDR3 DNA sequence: TGTGCCACCAGTTTCGGCCAGATCAGCACAGATACGCAGTATTTT.

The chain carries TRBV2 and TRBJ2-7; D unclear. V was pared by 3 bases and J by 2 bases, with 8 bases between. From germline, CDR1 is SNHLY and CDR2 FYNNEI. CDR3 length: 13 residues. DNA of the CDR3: TGTGCCAGCAGTGAGTGGGCAGCCTACGAGCAGTACTTC. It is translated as CASSEWAAYEQYF. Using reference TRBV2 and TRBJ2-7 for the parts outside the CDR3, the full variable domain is EPEVTQTPSHQVTQMGQEVILRCVPISNHLYFYWYRQILGQKVEFLVSFYNNEISEKSEIFDDQFSVERPDGSNFTLKIRSTKLEDSAMYFCASSEWAAYEQYFGPGTRLTVT.

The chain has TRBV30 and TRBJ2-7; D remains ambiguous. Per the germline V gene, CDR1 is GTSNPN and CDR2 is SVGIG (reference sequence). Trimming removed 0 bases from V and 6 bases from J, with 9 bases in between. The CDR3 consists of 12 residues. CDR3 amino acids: CAWSVKPGEQYF. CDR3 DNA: TGTGCCTGGAGTGTTAAACCGGGCGAGCAGTACTTC.

The CDR3 region is CASTPLGAGGSYEQFF. Written as DNA, the CDR3 is TGTGCCAGCACCCCCCTGGGAGCGGGAGGGAGTTATGAGCAGTTCTTC. V is TRBV28 and J is TRBJ2-1; 10 nucleotides align to TRBD2. The trim removed 7 bases at V and 8 bases at J, leaving 14 bases unmatched. This CDR3 comprises 16 residues. The germline CDR1 and CDR2 sequences are MDHEN and SYDVKM.

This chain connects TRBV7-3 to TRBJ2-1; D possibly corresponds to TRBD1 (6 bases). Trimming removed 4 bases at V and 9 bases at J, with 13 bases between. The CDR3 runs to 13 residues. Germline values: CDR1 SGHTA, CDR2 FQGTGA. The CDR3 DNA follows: TGTGCCAGCAGCTCACAGGGTGCTGGTGAGCAGTTCTTC. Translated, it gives CASSSQGAGEQFF.

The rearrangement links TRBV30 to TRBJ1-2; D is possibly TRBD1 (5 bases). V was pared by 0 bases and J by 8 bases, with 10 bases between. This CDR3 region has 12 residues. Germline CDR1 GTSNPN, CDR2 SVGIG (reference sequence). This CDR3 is CAWSVERGGYTF. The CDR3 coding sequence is TGTGCCTGGAGTGTTGAGAGGGGAGGCTACACCTTC. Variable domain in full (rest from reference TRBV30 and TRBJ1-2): SQTIHQWPATLVQPVGSPLSLECTVEGTSNPNLYWYRQAAGRGLQLLFYSVGIGQISSEVPQNLSASRPQDRQFILSSKKLLLSDSGFYLCAWSVERGGYTFGSGTRLTVV.

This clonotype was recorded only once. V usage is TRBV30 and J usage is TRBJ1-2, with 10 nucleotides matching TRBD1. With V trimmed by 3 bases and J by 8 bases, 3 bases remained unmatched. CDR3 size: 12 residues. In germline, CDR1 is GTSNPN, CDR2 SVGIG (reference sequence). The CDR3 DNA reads TGTGCCTGGAGGGGGACAGGGGAAGGCTACACCTTC. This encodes CAWRGTGEGYTF.

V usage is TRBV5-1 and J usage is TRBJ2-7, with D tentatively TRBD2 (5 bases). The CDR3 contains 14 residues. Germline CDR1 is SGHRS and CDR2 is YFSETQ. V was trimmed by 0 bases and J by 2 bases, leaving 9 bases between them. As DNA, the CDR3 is TGCGCCAGCAGCTTGGTTGCGGGCGCCTACGAGCAGTACTTC. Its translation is CASSLVAGAYEQYF.

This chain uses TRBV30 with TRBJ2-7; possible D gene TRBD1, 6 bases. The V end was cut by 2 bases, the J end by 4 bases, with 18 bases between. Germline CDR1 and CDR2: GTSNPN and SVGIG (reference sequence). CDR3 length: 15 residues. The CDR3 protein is CAWSLTGLGFYEQYF. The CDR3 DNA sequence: TGTGCCTGGAGTCTGACAGGCCTTGGGTTTTACGAGCAGTACTTC.

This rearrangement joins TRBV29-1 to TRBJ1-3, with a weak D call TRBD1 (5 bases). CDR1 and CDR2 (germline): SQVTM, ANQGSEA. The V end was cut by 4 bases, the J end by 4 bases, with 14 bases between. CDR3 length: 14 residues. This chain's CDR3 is CSVGPGTGGNTIYF. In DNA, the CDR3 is TGCAGCGTTGGCCCTGGGACCGGCGGAAACACCATATATTTT.